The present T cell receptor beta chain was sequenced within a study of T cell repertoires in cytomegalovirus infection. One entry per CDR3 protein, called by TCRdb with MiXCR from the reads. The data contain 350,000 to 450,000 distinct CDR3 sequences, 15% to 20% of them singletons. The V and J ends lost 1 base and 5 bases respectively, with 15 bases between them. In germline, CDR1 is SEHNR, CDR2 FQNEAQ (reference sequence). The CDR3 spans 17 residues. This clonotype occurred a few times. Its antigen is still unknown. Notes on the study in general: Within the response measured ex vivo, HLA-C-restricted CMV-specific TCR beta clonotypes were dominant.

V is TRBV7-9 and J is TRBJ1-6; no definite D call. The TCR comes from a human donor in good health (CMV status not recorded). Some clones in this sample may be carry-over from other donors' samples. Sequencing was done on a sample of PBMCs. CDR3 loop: CASSLGLKKGDNSPLHF. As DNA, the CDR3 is TGTGCCAGCAGCTTAGGTCTGAAGAAGGGAGATAATTCACCCCTCCACTTT.